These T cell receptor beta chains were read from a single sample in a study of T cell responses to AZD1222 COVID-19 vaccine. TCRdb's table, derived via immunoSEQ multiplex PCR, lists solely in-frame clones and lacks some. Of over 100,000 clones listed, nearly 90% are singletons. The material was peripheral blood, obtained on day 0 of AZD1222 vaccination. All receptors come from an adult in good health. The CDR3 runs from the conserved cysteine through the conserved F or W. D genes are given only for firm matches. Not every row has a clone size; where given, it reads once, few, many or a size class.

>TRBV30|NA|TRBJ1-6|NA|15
CAWSVFRVINSPLHF
TGTGCCTGGAGTGTATTCCGGGTCATTAATTCACCCCTCCACTTT
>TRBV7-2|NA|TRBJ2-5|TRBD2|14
CASSRGLAGETQYF
TGTGCCAGCAGCAGAGGACTAGCGGGGGAGACCCAGTACTTC
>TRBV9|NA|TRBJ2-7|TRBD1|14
CASSPGQGAYEQYF
TGTGCCAGCAGCCCGGGACAGGGGGCTTACGAGCAGTACTTC
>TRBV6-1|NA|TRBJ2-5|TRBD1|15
CASSEGDRVRETQYF
TGTGCCAGCAGTGAAGGGGACAGGGTGAGGGAGACCCAGTACTTC
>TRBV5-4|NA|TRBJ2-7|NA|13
CASSSVVGDEQYF
TGTGCCAGCAGTTCGGTGGTGGGGGACGAGCAGTACTTC
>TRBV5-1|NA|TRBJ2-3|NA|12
CASSPGVGTQYF
TGCGCCAGCAGCCCGGGTGTGGGTACGCAGTATTTT
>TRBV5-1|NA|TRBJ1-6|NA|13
CASSLESDSPLHF
TGCGCCAGCAGCTTGGAGTCCGATTCACCCCTCCACTTT
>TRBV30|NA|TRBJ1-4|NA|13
CAWVKGRNEKLFF
TGTGCCTGGGTAAAGGGCCGGAATGAAAAACTGTTTTTT
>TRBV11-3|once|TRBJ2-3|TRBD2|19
CASSSRTSGRASGTDTQYF
TGTGCCAGCAGCTCCAGGACTAGCGGGAGGGCCTCGGGCACAGATACGCAGTATTTT
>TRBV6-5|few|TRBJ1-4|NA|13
CASSPTRVEKLFF
TGTGCCAGCAGTCCCACACGTGTTGAAAAACTGTTTTTT
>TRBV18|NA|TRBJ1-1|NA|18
CASSPRAAGLGTNTEAFF
TGTGCCAGCTCACCAAGGGCCGCAGGGTTAGGGACGAACACTGAAGCTTTCTTT
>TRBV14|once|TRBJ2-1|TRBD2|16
CASSQVGSRGGNEQFF
TGTGCCAGCAGCCAAGTAGGTAGCCGCGGGGGCAATGAGCAGTTCTTC
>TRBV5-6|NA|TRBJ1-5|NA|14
CASSLRGPGQPQHF
TGTGCCAGCAGCTTGCGGGGCCCGGGGCAGCCCCAGCATTTT
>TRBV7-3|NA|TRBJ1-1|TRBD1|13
CASSQRGRGEAFF
TGTGCCAGCAGCCAAAGGGGGCGGGGTGAAGCTTTCTTT
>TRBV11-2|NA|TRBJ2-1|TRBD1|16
CASSLVGTGVRNEQFF
TGTGCCAGCAGCTTAGTTGGGACAGGGGTCCGCAATGAGCAGTTCTTC
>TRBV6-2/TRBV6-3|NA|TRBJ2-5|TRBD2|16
CASSKPWGLAQETQYF
TGTGCCAGCAGTAAGCCCTGGGGACTAGCCCAGGAGACCCAGTACTTC
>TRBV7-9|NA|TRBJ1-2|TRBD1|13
CASIRQGAYGYTF
TGTGCCAGCATCAGACAGGGGGCGTATGGCTACACCTTC
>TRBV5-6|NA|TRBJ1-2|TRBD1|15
CASSLGTGFAYGYTF
TGTGCCAGCAGCCTAGGGACAGGGTTTGCCTATGGCTACACCTTC
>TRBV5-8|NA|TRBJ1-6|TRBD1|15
CASSLPTGHNSPLHF
TGTGCCAGCAGCCTCCCGACAGGGCATAATTCACCCCTCCACTTT
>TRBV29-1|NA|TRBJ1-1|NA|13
CSVGSRMNTEAFF
TGCAGCGTTGGTTCCAGGATGAACACTGAAGCTTTCTTT
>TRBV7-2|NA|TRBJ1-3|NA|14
CASSLAQGGHTIYF
TGTGCCAGCAGCTTAGCTCAGGGAGGTCACACCATATATTTT
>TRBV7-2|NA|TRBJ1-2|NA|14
CASSLTPGGYGYTF
TGTGCCAGCAGCTTAACTCCGGGAGGATATGGCTACACCTTC
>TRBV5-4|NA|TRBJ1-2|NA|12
CASSSTNYGYTF
TGTGCCAGCAGTTCCACCAATTATGGCTACACCTTC
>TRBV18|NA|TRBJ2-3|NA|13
CASSPPITDTQYF
TGTGCCAGCTCACCACCGATCACAGATACGCAGTATTTT
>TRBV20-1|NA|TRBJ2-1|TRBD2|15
CSASLAGSFGNEQFF
TGCAGTGCTAGTTTAGCGGGATCTTTTGGCAATGAGCAGTTCTTC
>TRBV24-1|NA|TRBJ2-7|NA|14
CATSDAGTSYEQYF
TGTGCCACCAGTGATGCCGGGACATCCTACGAGCAGTACTTC
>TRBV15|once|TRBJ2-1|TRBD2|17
CATSRGGSGRGDNEQFF
TGTGCCACCAGCAGAGGAGGTAGCGGGAGAGGGGACAATGAGCAGTTCTTC
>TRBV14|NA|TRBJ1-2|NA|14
CASSQEDSFWGYTF
TGTGCCAGCAGCCAAGAAGACAGCTTTTGGGGCTACACCTTC
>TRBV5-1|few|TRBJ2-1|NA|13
CASSPPNVNEQFF
TGCGCCAGCAGCCCCCCTAATGTCAATGAGCAGTTCTTC
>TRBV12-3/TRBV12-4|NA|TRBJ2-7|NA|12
CASSITGYEQYF
TGTGCCAGCAGTATAACAGGGTACGAGCAGTACTTC
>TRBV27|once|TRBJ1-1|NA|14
CASSEKSRNTEAFF
TGTGCCAGCAGCGAGAAGTCGAGAAACACTGAAGCTTTCTTT
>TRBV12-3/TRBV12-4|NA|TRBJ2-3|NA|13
CASRGTSTDTQYF
TGTGCCAGCAGAGGGACTAGCACAGATACGCAGTATTTT
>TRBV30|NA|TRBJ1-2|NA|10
CAWGGPSYTF
TGTGCCTGGGGGGGGCCTAGCTACACCTTC
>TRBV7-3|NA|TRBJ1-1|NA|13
CASSPRGSTEAFF
TGTGCCAGCAGCCCCCGTGGCAGCACTGAAGCTTTCTTT
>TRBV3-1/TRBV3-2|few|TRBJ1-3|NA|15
CASSRGPGEGNTIYF
TGTGCCAGCAGCAGGGGTCCGGGAGAAGGAAACACCATATATTTT
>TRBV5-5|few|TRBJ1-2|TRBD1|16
CASSLTGGGINYGYTF
TGTGCCAGCAGCTTGACAGGGGGCGGAATTAACTATGGCTACACCTTC
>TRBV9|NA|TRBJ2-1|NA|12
CASSVGYNEQFF
TGTGCCAGCAGCGTAGGCTACAATGAGCAGTTCTTC
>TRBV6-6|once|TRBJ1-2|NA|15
CASGLGEGRGYGYTF
TGTGCCAGCGGCCTCGGGGAGGGGCGAGGCTATGGCTACACCTTC
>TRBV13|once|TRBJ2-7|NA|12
CASSLRGYEQYF
TGTGCCAGCAGCTTAAGGGGATACGAGCAGTACTTC
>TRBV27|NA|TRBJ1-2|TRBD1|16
CASSLAGDRVPYGYTF
TGTGCCAGCAGTTTAGCTGGGGACAGGGTACCCTATGGCTACACCTTC
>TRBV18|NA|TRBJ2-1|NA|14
CASSPLLDSGEQFF
TGTGCCAGCTCACCACTTTTGGACAGCGGGGAGCAGTTCTTC
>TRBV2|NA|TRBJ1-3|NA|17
CASSGPGRTSSGNTIYF
TGTGCCAGCAGTGGCCCCGGCAGGACGAGCTCTGGAAACACCATATATTTT
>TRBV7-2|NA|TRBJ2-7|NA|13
CASNPTGFYEQYF
TGTGCCAGCAACCCAACAGGCTTCTACGAGCAGTACTTC
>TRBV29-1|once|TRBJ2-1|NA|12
CSAQSSNNEQFF
TGCAGCGCCCAGTCCTCTAACAATGAGCAGTTCTTC
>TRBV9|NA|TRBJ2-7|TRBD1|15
CASSPHGTGGDEQYF
TGTGCCAGCAGCCCCCATGGGACAGGGGGGGACGAGCAGTACTTC
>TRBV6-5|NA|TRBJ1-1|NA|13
CASSFKMNTEAFF
TGTGCCAGCAGTTTTAAGATGAACACTGAAGCTTTCTTT